Detailed here is one T cell receptor (beta chain). Its antigen is not identified. The entry originates in a study of T cells expressing NK-cell markers. Findings and limits, study-wide: Dominant NKG2C+ clonotype frequencies of 1.0-7.0% of CD8+ T cells were measured in about 6 donors. There remained a lack of clarity about HCMV specificity of expanded NKG2C+ T cell clones.

In germline, CDR1 is SGHKS, CDR2 YYEKEE (reference sequence). The CDR3 has 17 amino acids. 5'RACE template switching with UMIs generated TCR beta cDNA. Reanalyzing the 5' RACE reads, TCRdb keeps one entry per CDR3 protein, without DNA. Its clone listing holds some 150,000 distinct CDR3 sequences. The chain recombines TRBV5-5 with TRBJ2-1. This clonotype was sampled from a woman between 50 and 59 years old in good health. Input material: blood T cells: a sorted CD56 or NKG2C T cell subset, CD4+ or CD8+ T cells, or bulk PBMC T cells (not recorded which). The CDR3 spells CASSLYIPVGSYNEQFF.